These T cell receptor beta chains were read from a single sample in a study of blood T cell repertoires in COVID-19. TCRdb keeps only in-frame clones here, not all; method: immunoSEQ multiplex PCR. The sample includes approximately 68,000 clones, about nine tenths of them seen just once. The sequenced sample was peripheral blood. The receptors were gathered from a man in his fifties with active COVID-19. The CDR3 runs from the conserved cysteine through the conserved F or W. Fields, in order: V gene, J gene, D gene, clone size, CDR3 protein, CDR3 DNA. D genes are given only for firm matches. A clone size is listed for some rows: how often the clone was seen (once, few, many), or a class if it is expanded.

>TRBV5-1|TRBJ2-5|TRBD1|.
CASSSMTGGSGETQYF
TGCGCCAGCAGCTCGATGACAGGGGGCAGCGGAGAGACCCAGTACTTC
>TRBV25-1|TRBJ1-4|.|.
CASSETRRANEKLFF
TGTGCCAGCAGTGAAACTCGACGGGCTAATGAAAAACTGTTTTTT
>TRBV28|TRBJ2-2|.|.
CASIWSGGTGELFF
TGTGCCAGCATATGGTCCGGGGGCACCGGGGAGCTGTTTTTT
>TRBV6-4|TRBJ1-2|TRBD1|once
CASSDPGRDSPNYGYTF
TGTGCCAGCAGTGACCCCGGGCGGGACAGTCCTAACTATGGCTACACCTTC
>TRBV10-3|TRBJ1-5|.|.
CAISEFQGFNQPQHF
TGTGCCATCAGTGAATTCCAGGGATTCAATCAGCCCCAGCATTTT
>TRBV7-7|TRBJ2-5|.|.
CASSLTERQETQYF
TGTGCCAGCAGCTTGACAGAAAGACAAGAGACCCAGTACTTC
>TRBV11-2|TRBJ2-7|TRBD2|.
CASSLTSGNYYEQYF
TGTGCCAGCAGCCTGACTAGCGGGAATTACTACGAGCAGTACTTC
>TRBV30|TRBJ1-4|.|.
CAWSVRGGGTNEKLFF
TGTGCCTGGAGTGTAAGGGGAGGCGGTACTAATGAAAAACTGTTTTTT
>TRBV12-5|TRBJ2-3|TRBD1|.
CASGIGTGTDTQYF
TGTGCTAGTGGTATCGGGACAGGCACAGATACGCAGTATTTT
>TRBV7-2|TRBJ2-5|TRBD1|.
CASSLPAWTGGYQETQYF
TGTGCCAGCAGCTTACCGGCGTGGACAGGGGGGTACCAAGAGACCCAGTACTTC
>TRBV10-3|TRBJ2-5|.|.
CAIRRAGETQYF
TGTGCCATCAGGAGGGCCGGAGAGACCCAGTACTTC
>TRBV5-1|TRBJ2-7|TRBD1|.
CASSRIGTGEREQYF
TGCGCCAGCAGCCGAATAGGGACAGGGGAACGCGAGCAGTACTTC
>TRBV12-3/TRBV12-4|TRBJ2-1|.|once
CASSLTANEQFF
TGTGCCAGCAGTTTAACAGCAAATGAGCAGTTCTTC
>TRBV7-9|TRBJ1-1|.|.
CASSFRGGAEAFF
TGTGCCAGCAGCTTTCGGGGCGGGGCTGAAGCTTTCTTT
>TRBV5-4|TRBJ1-2|.|few
CASRPNGGYGYTF
TGTGCCAGCAGACCTAACGGGGGCTATGGCTACACCTTC
>TRBV6-5|TRBJ2-7|.|.
CASSGWEERYEQYF
TGTGCCAGCAGCGGTTGGGAGGAGCGGTACGAGCAGTACTTC
>TRBV4-1|TRBJ2-7|.|.
CASTPTGAPYEQYF
TGCGCCAGCACCCCCACGGGAGCCCCCTACGAGCAGTACTTC
>TRBV23-1|TRBJ1-1|TRBD1|.
CASSQVPRTGDHWNTEAFF
TGCGCCAGCAGTCAAGTTCCGAGGACAGGGGATCATTGGAACACTGAAGCTTTCTTT
>TRBV5-6|TRBJ2-1|TRBD1|.
CASSFFQGAIAYNEQFF
TGTGCCAGCAGCTTTTTCCAGGGGGCAATCGCCTACAATGAGCAGTTCTTC
>TRBV7-8|TRBJ2-3|.|.
CASSLWGGLTDTQYF
TGTGCCAGCAGCTTGTGGGGGGGGCTCACAGATACGCAGTATTTT
>TRBV12-3/TRBV12-4|TRBJ1-2|.|.
CASSFGSDYGYTF
TGTGCCAGCAGTTTTGGCAGTGATTATGGCTACACCTTC
>TRBV15|TRBJ1-2|TRBD1|.
CATSRDRGNYGYTF
TGTGCCACCAGCAGGGACAGGGGAAACTATGGCTACACCTTC
>TRBV5-4|TRBJ1-5|.|few
CASSPNGDTNQPQHF
TGTGCCAGCAGCCCGAACGGGGACACTAATCAGCCCCAGCATTTT
>TRBV2|TRBJ2-6|.|once
CASSAGANVLTF
TGTGCCAGCAGTGCGGGGGCCAACGTCCTGACTTTC
>TRBV18|TRBJ2-2|TRBD2|.
CASSPRASGKDIAGELFF
TGTGCCAGCTCACCACGTGCTAGCGGGAAAGACATCGCCGGGGAGCTGTTTTTT
>TRBV28|TRBJ1-4|TRBD1|.
CASSDRGRDEKLFF
TGTGCCAGCTCGGACAGGGGGCGAGATGAAAAACTGTTTTTT
>TRBV7-3|TRBJ2-7|.|.
CASSLNGVAAGSEQYF
TGTGCCAGCAGCTTAAACGGGGTTGCAGCTGGCTCCGAGCAGTACTTC
>TRBV3-1/TRBV3-2|TRBJ1-6|.|.
CASSQPDYNSPLHF
TGTGCCAGCAGCCAACCAGACTATAATTCACCCCTCCACTTT
>TRBV6-4|TRBJ2-7|TRBD2|.
CASSDSTSGSEQYF
TGTGCCAGCAGTGACTCGACTAGCGGGAGCGAGCAGTACTTC
>TRBV19|TRBJ2-3|TRBD2|large
CATRGLATYTQYF
TGTGCCACTAGGGGACTAGCTACATATACGCAGTATTTT
>TRBV20-1|TRBJ1-2|.|few
CSANRAHGYTF
TGCAGTGCTAACAGGGCTCATGGCTACACCTTC
>TRBV9|TRBJ2-7|.|.
CASSVSQGSPYEQYF
TGTGCCAGCAGCGTTTCACAGGGATCCCCCTACGAGCAGTACTTC
>TRBV7-8|TRBJ2-5|.|.
CASSLGGEGTQYF
TGTGCCAGCAGCTTAGGCGGGGAAGGGACCCAGTACTTC
>TRBV7-2|TRBJ2-5|TRBD2|.
CASSLNGGLAGGWETQYF
TGTGCCAGCAGCCTCAATGGTGGACTAGCGGGGGGCTGGGAGACCCAGTACTTC
>TRBV7-8|TRBJ2-5|.|.
CASSSYSVGETQYF
TGTGCCAGCAGCTCCTATTCGGTCGGAGAGACCCAGTACTTC
>TRBV30|TRBJ1-2|.|.
CAWSGTGLPNYGYTF
TGTGCCTGGAGTGGTACAGGGTTGCCCAACTATGGCTACACCTTC
>TRBV4-2|TRBJ2-3|.|.
CASSPGGGRDTQYF
TGTGCCAGCAGCCCTGGCGGGGGCAGAGATACGCAGTATTTT
>TRBV6-2/TRBV6-3|TRBJ2-1|.|.
CASSVREIGNEQFF
TGTGCCAGCAGTGTCCGGGAGATTGGCAATGAGCAGTTCTTC
>TRBV4-1|TRBJ2-3|TRBD1|.
CASSQTGGETVSQYF
TGCGCCAGCAGCCAAACAGGGGGCGAGACGGTTTCGCAGTATTTT
>TRBV3-1/TRBV3-2|TRBJ2-2|.|.
CASSQGLRSGIPSRELFF
TGTGCCAGCAGCCAAGGTCTTAGGTCAGGGATACCGTCCCGGGAGCTGTTTTTT
>TRBV16|TRBJ1-1|.|.
CASSQLANTEAFF
TGTGCCAGCAGCCAATTGGCGAACACTGAAGCTTTCTTT
>TRBV18|TRBJ2-7|TRBD1|.
CASSNQGAYEQYF
TGTGCCAGCTCTAATCAGGGGGCCTACGAGCAGTACTTC
>TRBV9|TRBJ2-1|TRBD1|.
CASSVEVLGTGSYNEQFF
TGTGCCAGCAGCGTAGAGGTGTTGGGGACAGGGTCTTACAATGAGCAGTTCTTC
>TRBV28|TRBJ1-2|TRBD1|.
CASSLRTGATSYGYTF
TGTGCCAGCAGTTTACGGACAGGTGCTACGTCGTATGGCTACACCTTC
>TRBV4-3|TRBJ1-2|.|few
CASSQELGQGNYGYTF
TGCGCCAGCAGCCAAGAGTTGGGGCAGGGCAACTATGGCTACACCTTC
>TRBV6-5|TRBJ2-3|TRBD2|.
CASSSPGGDTQYF
TGTGCCAGCAGTTCCCCGGGAGGAGATACGCAGTATTTT
>TRBV19|TRBJ1-1|.|.
CASSITSGFEAFF
TGTGCCAGTAGTATCACCAGTGGTTTCGAAGCTTTCTTT
>TRBV15|TRBJ2-7|.|.
CATSREQRPGEQYF
TGTGCCACCAGCAGAGAACAGCGGCCGGGCGAGCAGTACTTC
>TRBV4-1|TRBJ1-2|.|few
CASSQEGAVTYGYTF
TGCGCCAGCAGCCAAGAAGGGGCGGTAACATATGGCTACACCTTC
>TRBV20-1|TRBJ1-3|TRBD1|few
CSASQGAGNTIYF
TGCAGTGCTAGTCAGGGGGCTGGAAACACCATATATTTT
>TRBV3-1/TRBV3-2|TRBJ2-5|TRBD2|once
CASSPRGTGGAETQYF
TGTGCCAGCAGCCCACGGGGGACGGGAGGGGCAGAGACCCAGTACTTC
>TRBV7-3|TRBJ1-5|.|.
CASSLAPSQPQHF
TGTGCCAGCAGCTTAGCTCCCAGTCAGCCCCAGCATTTT
>TRBV2|TRBJ1-1|TRBD1|.
CASSQWDRSGTEAFF
TGTGCCAGCAGTCAGTGGGACAGATCGGGCACTGAAGCTTTCTTT
>TRBV5-8|TRBJ1-1|.|.
CASSLAVGGTEAFF
TGTGCCAGCAGCTTGGCGGTAGGGGGAACTGAAGCTTTCTTT
>TRBV6-5|TRBJ1-6|.|once
CASSFTGPRSSPLHF
TGTGCCAGCAGCTTTACAGGGCCGCGGAGCTCACCCCTCCACTTT
>TRBV12-3/TRBV12-4|TRBJ1-1|.|.
CATSSGTEAFF
TGTGCCACCAGCTCGGGCACTGAAGCTTTCTTT
>TRBV7-9|TRBJ2-5|.|.
CASNIVGSSEETQYF
TGTGCCAGCAACATAGTTGGGTCTAGTGAAGAGACCCAGTACTTC
>TRBV30|TRBJ1-5|.|.
CAWSAQERQPQHF
TGTGCCTGGAGTGCCCAGGAAAGGCAGCCCCAGCATTTT
>TRBV29-1|TRBJ2-3|TRBD2|.
CSGTSGTDTQYF
TGCAGCGGGACTAGCGGAACAGATACGCAGTATTTT
>TRBV6-1|TRBJ2-7|.|once
CASSETGYRVIEQYF
TGTGCCAGCAGTGAAACGGGATACAGGGTGATCGAGCAGTACTTC